What follows are 32 T cell receptor beta chains derived from one specimen sequenced in a study of response to subunit inactivated influenza vaccine. A single record per CDR3 protein comes from TCRdb applying MiXCR to the RT-PCR reads. The table records about 700,000 distinct CDR3 sequences, about 14% of them present only once. The source was PBMCs from blood, collected 14 to 15 days before vaccination. The receptors shown here come from a man aged 45-65 years who received an inactivated influenza vaccine.

A few counts support this clonotype. This rearrangement joins TRBV19 to TRBJ2-1; 10 bases are a match to TRBD2. J lost 4 bases, V lost 6 bases, and 6 bases had no gene match. CDR1 is LNHDA, CDR2 SQIVND, per germline (reference sequence). This CDR3 has 15 residues. The CDR3 loop is CASSRAGGVYNEQFF. The CDR3 DNA reads TGTGCCAGTAGCCGAGCGGGGGGGGTTTACAATGAGCAGTTCTTC.

Ten or more counts support this clonotype. The chain links TRBV27 to TRBJ1-4; possible D gene TRBD1, 6 bases. V was trimmed by 8 bases and J by 2 bases, leaving 18 bases between them. The CDR3 runs to 16 residues. Germline lookup yields CDR1 MNHEY and CDR2 SMNVEV (reference sequence). CDR3: CASRPTGFVTNEKLFF. The CDR3 DNA is TGTGCCAGCCGCCCGACAGGATTCGTTACTAATGAAAAACTGTTTTTT.

This clonotype was recorded at least ten times. The chain is built from TRBV28 and TRBJ1-2; no definite D call. Deletions cut 1 base from V and 2 bases from J, with 8 bases between. Germline V lookup: CDR1 MDHEN, CDR2 SYDVKM. The CDR3 sequence is 14 residues long. Here the CDR3 reads CASSLSRGNYGYTF. The DNA for the CDR3 is TGTGCCAGCAGTTTATCGAGAGGGAACTATGGCTACACCTTC.

This clonotype occurred many times. The CDR3 here is CASSRTGSEQYF. As DNA, the CDR3 is TGTGCCAGCAGCAGGACAGGTTCCGAGCAGTACTTC. The chain has TRBV7-2 and TRBJ2-7, with TRBD1 matching 7 bases. The CDR3 is made up of 12 amino acids. Germline V lookup: CDR1 SGHTA, CDR2 FQGNSA. V shed 5 bases, J shed 6 bases, and the junction held 4 bases outside the gene matches.

This clonotype appeared a few times. The V gene is TRBV5-1, the J gene TRBJ2-1; perhaps TRBD1 as D (5 bases). Germline V gene lookup returns CDR1 SGHRS and CDR2 YFSETQ. V was cut by 0 bases and J by 8 bases, with 15 bases left in between. CDR3 length: 15 residues. The DNA of the CDR3 is TGCGCCAGCAGCTTGGAGGGGTTTGGATTACATGAGCAGTTCTTC. Translating it yields CASSLEGFGLHEQFF.

This clonotype was detected many times. The chain is built from TRBV6-2 or TRBV6-3 and TRBJ2-5; 7 positions match TRBD1. The CDR3 spans 16 residues. Trimming took 5 bases from V and 1 from J; bases not matched to a gene: 10. The V gene's germline CDR1 is MNHEY and CDR2 SVGEGT. This CDR3 is CASSPGQLTSQETQYF. DNA for the CDR3: TGTGCCAGCAGTCCGGGACAGCTGACCTCCCAAGAGACCCAGTACTTC.

This clonotype was seen a few times. This chain uses TRBV9 with TRBJ2-7; D is uncertain. V lost 0 bases and J 2 bases, leaving 12 bases between the germline ends. The CDR3 runs 15 residues. The germline V gene has CDR1 SGDLS and CDR2 YYNGEE. CDR3 bases: TGTGCCAGCAGCGTAGAACCCCAACTTACCTACGAGCAGTACTTC. It yields the protein CASSVEPQLTYEQYF.

Only a few counts were recorded for this clonotype. V and J are TRBV6-1 and TRBJ2-7; no firm D call. Trimming stripped 2 bases from V and 4 bases from J, with 9 bases between. The CDR3 has 13 amino acids. The germline gives CDR1 MNHNS, CDR2 SASEGT. CDR3 protein: CASSEPGPYEQYF. CDR3 coding DNA: TGTGCCAGCAGTGAACCGGGTCCTTACGAGCAGTACTTC.

The rearrangement joins TRBV18 to TRBJ2-3; 12 bases are shared with TRBD2. CDR3 length: 17 amino acids. V lost 3 bases to trimming and J lost 6 bases; unmatched junction nucleotides: 10. Germline V lookup: CDR1 KGHSH, CDR2 LQKENI. Here the CDR3 reads CASSPLTSGSSGDTQYF. The DNA for the CDR3 is TGTGCCAGCTCACCCCTGACTAGCGGGAGTTCGGGTGATACGCAGTATTTT.

This clonotype was recorded at least ten times. This chain uses TRBV29-1 with TRBJ1-2; possibly TRBD1 for D (6 bases). The germline CDR1 and CDR2 sequences are SQVTM and ANQGSEA. V was cut by 2 bases and J by 4 bases, with 8 bases left in between. The CDR3 runs 12 residues. The CDR3 DNA reads TGCAGCGTTGAAAGGGGGACCTATGGCTACACCTTC. Translating gives CSVERGTYGYTF.

This clonotype was seen more than once but under ten times. The chain links TRBV7-2 to TRBJ2-3; D is unresolved. The CDR3 contains 13 residues. Trimming stripped 5 bases from V and 4 bases from J, with 10 bases between. CDR1 and CDR2 from the germline V gene are SGHTA and FQGNSA. CDR3 sequence (DNA): TGTGCCAGCAGCGGCTTGGTGTCAGATACGCAGTATTTT. It codes for CASSGLVSDTQYF. The whole variable domain, filled in from reference TRBV7-2 and TRBJ2-3, reads GAGVSQSPSNKVTEKGKDVELRCDPISGHTALYWYRQSLGQGLEFLIYFQGNSAPDKSGLPSDRFSAERTGGSVSTLTIQRTQQEDSAVYLCASSGLVSDTQYFGPGTRLTVL.

This clonotype was counted only a few times. This chain uses TRBV4-3 with TRBJ1-1; D call uncertain. The CDR3 is made up of 17 amino acids. The germline gives CDR1 LGHNA, CDR2 YSLEER. Trimming stripped 0 bases from V and 1 base from J, with 15 bases between. CDR3 sequence (DNA): TGCGCCAGCAGCCAAGATAAAAAAGTCCGGAGGAACACTGAAGCTTTCTTT. Its protein product is CASSQDKKVRRNTEAFF.

CDR3 amino acids: CSVERSSSGEQFF. The CDR3 nucleotides read TGCAGCGTTGAAAGGTCCAGCTCAGGTGAGCAGTTCTTC. The chain is built from TRBV29-1 and TRBJ2-1; D uncertain. Germline loops: CDR1 SQVTM, CDR2 ANQGSEA. The CDR3 is 13 amino acids. Trimming cost V 2 bases and J 9 bases, with 14 bases left between them.

This clonotype was recorded a few times. This chain uses TRBV7-2 with TRBJ2-3, with D maybe TRBD2 (5 bases). Germline loops: CDR1 SGHTA, CDR2 FQGNSA. The CDR3 loop spans 15 amino acids. V was trimmed by 0 bases and J by 0 bases, leaving 7 bases between them. CDR3 protein: CASSLARTSTDTQYF. The CDR3 nucleotides read TGTGCCAGCAGCTTAGCCCGGACTAGCACAGATACGCAGTATTTT.

The sample holds many counts of this clonotype. CDR3 sequence reads: CSASVGGSTGELFF. CDR3 DNA sequence: TGCAGTGCTAGTGTCGGCGGGAGCACCGGGGAGCTGTTTTTT. The chain couples TRBV20-1 to TRBJ2-2; 7 bases line up with TRBD2. Germline trimming cut 3 bases from V and 4 bases from J; bases unmatched to any gene: 5. The CDR3 length is 14 residues. Per germline, CDR1 DFQATT and CDR2 SNEGSKA (reference sequence).

In its sample, this clonotype was seen a few times. This chain joins TRBV9 and TRBJ2-2; 9 bases line up with TRBD2. The CDR3 is 14 amino acids. V shed 6 bases and J 7 bases; nucleotides not matched to a gene: 7. The V gene's germline CDR1 is SGDLS and CDR2 YYNGEE. This chain's CDR3 is CASTLAGAGGELFF. The CDR3 DNA reads as TGTGCCAGCACCTTAGCGGGAGCGGGCGGGGAGCTGTTTTTT.

The sample holds a few counts of this clonotype. The J gene is TRBJ2-7, the V gene TRBV9, with a weak D call TRBD1 (6 bases). Looked up from germline, CDR1 is SGDLS and CDR2 is YYNGEE. CDR3 length equals 18 residues. V lost 4 bases to trimming and J lost 3 bases, with 26 bases between them. DNA for the CDR3: TGTGCCAGCAGCCCCCATGGGGGCCATAGCCCCAGGGACTACGAGCAGTACTTC. Translating gives CASSPHGGHSPRDYEQYF.

This clonotype was observed a single time. This rearrangement joins TRBV5-1 to TRBJ2-1, with TRBD2 matching over 11 bases. The CDR3 length is 14 residues. The V and J ends lost 4 bases and 6 bases, in that order; junction bases with no gene match: 3. Germline lookup yields CDR1 SGHRS and CDR2 YFSETQ. The CDR3 DNA reads TGCGCCAGCAGCCATAGCGGGGGGGCCAATGAGCAGTTCTTC. This translates into CASSHSGGANEQFF.

The gene calls are TRBV20-1 and TRBJ2-7; 9 bases match TRBD1. The CDR3 has 16 amino acids. Germline-derived CDR1 and CDR2 are DFQATT and SNEGSKA (reference sequence). V lost 5 bases to trimming and J lost 3 bases; unmatched junction nucleotides: 14. The CDR3 DNA is TGCAGTGCTCTAACAGGGGGCGGAATACAATACTACGAGCAGTACTTC. Translation gives CSALTGGGIQYYEQYF.

This clonotype turned up a few times. The chain uses TRBV7-9 and TRBJ2-1; D remains ambiguous. The germline V gene has CDR1 SEHNR and CDR2 FQNEAQ (reference sequence). Trimming left V 0 bases short and J 5 bases short, with 11 bases between. This CDR3 comprises 15 residues. The CDR3 is CASSLAPSRDNEQFF. CDR3 nucleotide sequence: TGTGCCAGCAGCTTAGCTCCCTCCCGGGACAATGAGCAGTTCTTC.

This clonotype was counted only a few times. V gene TRBV21-1 combines with J gene TRBJ2-7; TRBD2 is the table's D call and was not checked against the DNA. TRBV21-1 is tagged as a pseudogene. CDR3 length equals 15 residues. The CDR3 spells CARIGGDPKVYEQYF. In DNA, the CDR3 is TGTGCCCGAATTGGAGGGGACCCGAAAGTCTACGAGCAGTACTTC.

J is TRBJ2-7 and V is TRBV29-1; the D gene could be TRBD1 or TRBD2 (5 bases each). V lost 7 bases and J lost 6, with 16 bases in between. The germline CDR1 and CDR2 sequences are SQVTM and ANQGSEA. This CDR3 has 12 amino acids. The CDR3 bases are TGCAGCGCTGAGGGCCAGGGCGGCGAGCAGTACTTC. Amino acids: CSAEGQGGEQYF.

V and J are TRBV2 and TRBJ2-7, with 12 positions matching TRBD2. The length of the CDR3 is 15 residues. Germline V gene sequence: CDR1 SNHLY, CDR2 FYNNEI. V lost 3 bases to trimming and J lost 6 bases; unmatched junction nucleotides: 6. The CDR3 protein is CASSELAGGLGEQYF. As DNA, the CDR3 is TGTGCCAGCAGTGAGCTAGCGGGAGGGCTCGGCGAGCAGTACTTC.

This clonotype has ten or more counts. The V and J genes are TRBV21-1 and TRBJ1-1. TRBV21-1 is an annotated pseudogene. The CDR3 runs 15 residues. The CDR3 is CASSNRLSHWTGDFF. The CDR3 DNA sequence: TGTGCCAGCAGCAACAGACTTTCTCACTGGACAGGGGATTTCTTT.

The chain combines TRBV4-3 with TRBJ2-7; the D gene is possibly TRBD1 (5 bases). This CDR3 has 16 amino acids. Trimming left V 0 bases short and J 3 bases short, with 15 bases between. Per germline, CDR1 LGHNA and CDR2 YSLEER. The chain's CDR3 is CASSQDLQGAFYEQYF. Here the CDR3 DNA reads TGCGCCAGCAGCCAAGATTTACAAGGGGCCTTCTACGAGCAGTACTTC.

Worth noting for this clonotype: A read error may explain this, as a much larger clone is one base away. CDR3 nucleotide sequence: TGCGCCCGCAGCTTGAGGGGCCACTCCTACGAGCAGTACTTC. Its protein product is CARSLRGHSYEQYF. The J gene is TRBJ2-7, the V gene TRBV5-1; D could derive from TRBD1 or TRBD2 (5 bases each). CDR3 length: 14 amino acids. The germline gives CDR1 SGHRS, CDR2 YFSETQ.

This clonotype was detected a few times. This CDR3 is missing its conserved last phenylalanine or tryptophan, likely due to a read error. This chain joins TRBV2 and TRBJ2-1; D call uncertain. Germline CDR1 SNHLY, CDR2 FYNNEI. This CDR3 is built from 11 residues. Trimming removed 5 bases from V and 4 bases from J, with 3 bases in between. In nucleotides, the CDR3 is TGTGCCAGCAGTAATTACAATGAGCAGTTCTTG. Amino acid sequence: CASSNYNEQFL.

V is TRBV12-3 or TRBV12-4 and J is TRBJ2-7; no firm D call. Trimming left V 4 bases short and J 7 bases short, with 11 bases between. This CDR3 has 12 residues. The chain's CDR3 is CASSSGVWEQYF. The CDR3 DNA follows: TGTGCCAGCAGTTCGGGCGTTTGGGAGCAGTACTTC.

This clonotype was seen a few times. The chain couples TRBV3-1 to TRBJ1-5; D might be TRBD1 (6 bases). This CDR3 is built from 13 residues. Trimming took off 0 bases at V and 10 bases at J, with 10 bases between the two ends. Germline V gene lookup returns CDR1 LGHDT and CDR2 YNNKEL (reference sequence). In nucleotides, the CDR3 is TGTGCCAGCAGCCAAGAGGTAGGGGGACCCCAGCATTTT. Translating gives CASSQEVGGPQHF.

The V and J genes are TRBV12-3 or TRBV12-4 and TRBJ1-4, with unresolved D. The V end was cut by 4 bases, the J end by 8 bases, with 17 bases between. The CDR3 has 15 amino acids. In DNA, the CDR3 is TGTGCCAGCAGTTGGACGGCACTTATGGGCGAAAAACTGTTTTTT. Its translation is CASSWTALMGEKLFF.

This clonotype came up many times. The rearrangement links TRBV19 to TRBJ1-1; tentative D call: TRBD1 (6 bases). The V gene lost 10 bases and the J gene lost 0 bases, with 18 bases spanning the gap. The CDR3 totals 15 residues. Germline V gene sequence: CDR1 LNHDA, CDR2 SQIVND (reference sequence). The CDR3: CATQAVWTVNTEAFF. In nucleotides, the CDR3 is TGTGCCACCCAAGCGGTGTGGACAGTGAACACTGAAGCTTTCTTT.

The CDR3 region has the DNA TGTGCCAGCAGTTACCTCTCTGGAGCCAATCAGCCCCAGCATTTT. The encoded protein is CASSYLSGANQPQHF. The chain is built from TRBV6-5 and TRBJ1-5; no reliable D call. The V end lost 2 bases, the J end lost 3 bases, and 11 bases lay between the germline ends. In germline, CDR1 is MNHEY, CDR2 SVGAGI. The CDR3 is 15 residues long.